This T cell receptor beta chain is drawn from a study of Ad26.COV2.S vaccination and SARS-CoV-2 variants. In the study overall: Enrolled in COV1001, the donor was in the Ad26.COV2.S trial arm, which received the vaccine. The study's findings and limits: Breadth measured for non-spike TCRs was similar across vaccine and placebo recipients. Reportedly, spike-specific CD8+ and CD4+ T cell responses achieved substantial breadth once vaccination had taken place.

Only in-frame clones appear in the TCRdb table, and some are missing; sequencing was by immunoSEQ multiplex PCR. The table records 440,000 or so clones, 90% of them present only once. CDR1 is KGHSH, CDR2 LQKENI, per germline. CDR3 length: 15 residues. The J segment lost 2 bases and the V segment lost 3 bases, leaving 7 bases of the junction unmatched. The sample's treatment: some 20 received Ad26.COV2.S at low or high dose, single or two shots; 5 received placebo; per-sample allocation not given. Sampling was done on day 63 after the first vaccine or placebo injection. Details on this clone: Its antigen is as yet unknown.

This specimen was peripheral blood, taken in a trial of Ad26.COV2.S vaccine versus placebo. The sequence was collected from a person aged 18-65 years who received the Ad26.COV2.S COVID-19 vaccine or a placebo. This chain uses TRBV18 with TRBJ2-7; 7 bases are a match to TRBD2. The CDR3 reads CASSPSGTNTYEQYF. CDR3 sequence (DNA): TGTGCCAGCTCACCGTCCGGGACTAACACCTACGAGCAGTACTTC.